The next 27 T cell receptor beta chains were all read from a single sample in a study of cytomegalovirus exposure and HLA in healthy donors. Researchers ran the PCR with 60 Vbeta and 13 Jbeta primers. Only in-frame clones appear in the TCRdb table, and some are missing; sequencing was by immunoSEQ multiplex PCR. This table holds about 75,000 clones. The sample consisted of PBMCs. The receptors shown here come from a man aged 18-30 years in good health and CMV-seropositive.

The CDR3: CASSYGPSGANVLTF. In DNA, the CDR3 is TGTGCCAGCAGTTACGGGCCCTCTGGGGCCAACGTCCTGACTTTC. The genes are TRBV6-5 and TRBJ2-6; D gene uncertain. The CDR3 runs 15 residues. V gave up 2 bases and J gave up 0 bases, with 5 bases separating them. The germline gives CDR1 MNHEY, CDR2 SVGAGI.

This chain connects TRBV5-1 to TRBJ1-1; D might be TRBD1 (5 bases). The V and J ends lost 0 bases and 4 bases respectively, with 10 bases between them. The CDR3 is 14 amino acids. Germline CDR1 is SGHRS and CDR2 is YFSETQ. The CDR3 loop reads CASSLVWGGTEAFF. In DNA form, the CDR3 reads TGCGCCAGCAGCTTGGTATGGGGGGGCACTGAAGCTTTCTTT.

This chain uses TRBV7-6 with TRBJ1-2; 9 positions agree with TRBD1. The CDR3 extends over 15 amino acids. Germline CDR1 is SGHVS and CDR2 is FNYEAQ. V was pared by 5 bases and J by 3 bases, with 7 bases of the junction left unmatched. The CDR3: CASSPHWTGDYGYTF. The CDR3 DNA is TGTGCCAGCAGCCCCCACTGGACAGGGGACTATGGCTACACCTTC.

This sequence joins TRBV5-1 and TRBJ2-1; 15 nucleotides agree with TRBD2. This CDR3 contains 18 residues. J lost 2 bases, V lost 5 bases, and 8 bases had no gene match. Looked up from germline, CDR1 is SGHRS and CDR2 is YFSETQ. This CDR3 reads CASRPGLAGGKTYNEQFF. CDR3 bases: TGCGCCAGCAGGCCCGGACTAGCGGGAGGGAAGACCTACAATGAGCAGTTCTTC.

The chain combines TRBV2 with TRBJ2-1; the match to TRBD1 covers 7 bases. The CDR3 covers 15 residues. V gave up 5 bases and J gave up 4 bases; unmatched junction bases: 8. Germline CDR1 and CDR2: SNHLY and FYNNEI. CDR3 DNA: TGTGCCAGCAGTTTCCGGGACAGTTCTTACAATGAGCAGTTCTTC. Translated: CASSFRDSSYNEQFF.

V is TRBV19 and J is TRBJ2-2; TRBD1 is a possible D gene (5 bases). This CDR3 has 16 amino acids. V shed 5 bases and J shed 0 bases, with 13 bases lying between them. CDR1 and CDR2 (germline): LNHDA, SQIVND (reference sequence). Here the CDR3 DNA reads TGTGCCAGTAGTCTATCCTCCAGGGCGAACACCGGGGAGCTGTTTTTT. Translation: CASSLSSRANTGELFF.

Comments on this clone: Other DNA sequences in this specimen translate into the identical CDR3. This chain connects TRBV19 to TRBJ2-1; 9 nucleotides line up with TRBD2. Germline V lookup: CDR1 LNHDA, CDR2 SQIVND (reference sequence). CDR3 size: 13 residues. Unmatched junction bases numbered 3, after V lost 5 bases and J lost 7 bases. DNA of the CDR3: TGTGCCAGTAGTGATAGCGGGAGTAATGAGCAGTTCTTC. Protein product: CASSDSGSNEQFF.

This chain uses TRBV28 with TRBJ2-7; D is perhaps TRBD2 (6 bases). Germline assignment: CDR1 MDHEN and CDR2 SYDVKM. This CDR3 spans 14 amino acids. V was pared by 4 bases and J by 3 bases, with 13 bases between. The CDR3 loop is CASSSPGLFYEQYF. The CDR3, as DNA: TGTGCCAGCAGTTCACCGGGACTTTTCTACGAGCAGTACTTC.

The chain joins TRBV2 to TRBJ2-7; tentative D call: TRBD2 (6 bases). The CDR3 extends over 14 amino acids. The V and J ends lost 5 bases and 7 bases respectively, with 18 bases between them. CDR1 SNHLY and CDR2 FYNNEI come from the germline V gene. The CDR3 loop reads CASSRSSGGGEQYF. The CDR3 nucleotides read TGTGCCAGCAGTAGGAGTAGCGGAGGAGGGGAGCAGTACTTC.

The chain has TRBV6-1 and TRBJ1-1, with TRBD1 matching 7 bases. This CDR3 region has 14 residues. With V trimmed by 6 bases and J by 0 bases, 4 bases remained unmatched. Looked up from germline, CDR1 is MNHNS and CDR2 is SASEGT. The CDR3 DNA sequence: TGTGCCAGCAGCCAGACAGGGCTGAACACTGAAGCTTTCTTT. It yields the protein CASSQTGLNTEAFF.

The V and J genes are TRBV5-4 and TRBJ1-2, with a weak D call TRBD1 (6 bases). There are 14 residues in the CDR3. Trimming stripped 0 bases from V and 4 bases from J, with 10 bases between. The germline gives CDR1 SGHNT, CDR2 YYREEE (reference sequence). The CDR3 is CASSLERGPYGYTF. The CDR3 bases are TGTGCCAGCAGCTTGGAGCGGGGGCCCTATGGCTACACCTTC.

V usage is TRBV10-2 and J usage is TRBJ2-2; a weak D match, TRBD1 (6 bases). Germline V lookup: CDR1 WSHSY, CDR2 SAAADI. V lost 6 bases to trimming and J lost 3 bases, with 11 bases between them. The CDR3 length is 14 residues. DNA of the CDR3: TGCGCCAGCAGAGGGACATCACACACCGGGGAGCTGTTTTTT. It is translated as CASRGTSHTGELFF.

This chain links TRBV5-1 with TRBJ2-3; TRBD2 might be the D (6 bases). Germline V gene lookup returns CDR1 SGHRS and CDR2 YFSETQ. The CDR3 contains 15 residues. With 2 bases removed from V and 3 bases from J, the gap between germline ends came to 13 bases. CDR3 in DNA: TGCGCCAGCAGCTTTAACGGGGGAGAAACAGATACGCAGTATTTT. Translated: CASSFNGGETDTQYF.

The chain has TRBV7-9 and TRBJ1-3; D gene uncertain. In germline, CDR1 is SEHNR, CDR2 FQNEAQ (reference sequence). Trimming removed 4 bases from V and 0 bases from J, with 19 bases in between. The CDR3 is made up of 18 amino acids. CDR3 loop: CASSWGETHASSGNTIYF. The CDR3 coding sequence is TGTGCCAGCAGCTGGGGAGAAACCCATGCGAGCTCTGGAAACACCATATATTTT. The variable domain in full, completed from reference TRBV7-9 and TRBJ1-3, reads DTGVSQNPRHKITKRGQNVTFRCDPISEHNRLYWYRQTLGQGPEFLTYFQNEAQLEKSRLLSDRFSAERPKGSFSTLEIQRTEQGDSAMYLCASSWGETHASSGNTIYFGEGSWLTVV.

The chain carries TRBV19 and TRBJ2-7; TRBD1 matches 7 bases. After removal of 6 bases from V and 7 bases from J, the junction contained 12 bases not matched to a gene. The CDR3 is 14 residues long. Germline V gives CDR1 LNHDA, CDR2 SQIVND (reference sequence). CDR3 sequence: CASREQGSSLEQYF. CDR3 DNA: TGTGCCAGTAGAGAACAGGGGTCCTCCCTGGAGCAGTACTTC. Based on the CDR3 plus reference TRBV19 and TRBJ2-7, the full variable domain is DGGITQSPKYLFRKEGQNVTLSCEQNLNHDAMYWYRQDPGQGLRLIYYSQIVNDFQKGDIAEGYSVSREKKESFPLTVTSAQKNPTAFYLCASREQGSSLEQYFGPGTRLTVT.

This rearrangement joins TRBV7-2 to TRBJ2-3; 10 positions agree with TRBD2. Trimming removed 11 bases from V and 4 bases from J; junction bases left unmatched: 15. CDR1 is SGHTA and CDR2 is FQGNSA in the germline V gene. The CDR3 extends over 16 amino acids. The CDR3 here is CAHPRGAGGWADTQYF. The CDR3 DNA reads TGTGCCCATCCCCGGGGAGCGGGGGGGTGGGCAGATACGCAGTATTTT. Variable domain in full (rest from reference TRBV7-2 and TRBJ2-3): GAGVSQSPSNKVTEKGKDVELRCDPISGHTALYWYRQSLGQGLEFLIYFQGNSAPDKSGLPSDRFSAERTGGSVSTLTIQRTQQEDSAVYLCAHPRGAGGWADTQYFGPGTRLTVL.

Points on this clone: The same CDR3 is also encoded by other DNA sequences in this sample. This chain uses TRBV28 with TRBJ1-2; 11 bases are a match to TRBD1. Germline loops: CDR1 MDHEN, CDR2 SYDVKM. This CDR3 is built from 14 residues. Trimming at V came to 4 bases and at J to 7 bases, leaving 5 bases not matched to a gene. This chain's CDR3 is CASSYGQGALGYTF. As DNA, the CDR3 is TGTGCCAGCAGTTACGGACAGGGGGCACTTGGCTACACCTTC.

The chain is built from TRBV18 and TRBJ1-2, with 8 bases aligning to TRBD1. The CDR3 loop spans 16 amino acids. After removal of 4 bases from V and 8 bases from J, the junction contained 15 bases not matched to a gene. Looked up from germline, CDR1 is KGHSH and CDR2 is LQKENI. The CDR3 reads CASSQTGTGGPLGYTF. The CDR3 DNA follows: TGTGCCAGCTCACAGACCGGGACAGGAGGTCCTCTGGGCTACACCTTC.

This rearrangement joins TRBV2 to TRBJ2-3; D gene unclear. Germline CDR1 SNHLY, CDR2 FYNNEI. V lost 3 bases, J lost 0 bases, and 7 bases lay in between. CDR3 size: 14 residues. The CDR3 sequence is CASSDWPSTDTQYF. CDR3 DNA: TGTGCCAGCAGTGATTGGCCGAGCACAGATACGCAGTATTTT.

The CDR3 loop reads CASSMAGTESYEQYF. As DNA, the CDR3 is TGTGCCAGTAGTATGGCGGGGACTGAGTCCTACGAGCAGTACTTC. This chain joins TRBV19 and TRBJ2-7; TRBD2 might be the D (6 bases). V gave up 3 bases and J gave up 1 base, with 13 bases separating them. This CDR3 region has 15 residues. The germline gives CDR1 LNHDA, CDR2 SQIVND (reference sequence).

The chain carries TRBV7-2 and TRBJ2-7; 10 bases agree with TRBD1. V lost 0 bases and J lost 2; bases outside the gene matches: 4. CDR1 is SGHTA and CDR2 is FQGNSA in the germline V gene. The CDR3 runs to 16 residues. CDR3 bases: TGTGCCAGCAGCTTAGCGGGACAGGGGACCCCCTACGAGCAGTACTTC. It yields the protein CASSLAGQGTPYEQYF.

The chain joins TRBV29-1 to TRBJ2-2, with D unresolved. CDR3 length: 13 residues. V lost 2 bases, J lost 6 bases, and 10 bases lay in between. Germline V gives CDR1 SQVTM, CDR2 ANQGSEA. This CDR3 is CSVERVSAGELFF. In DNA form, the CDR3 reads TGCAGCGTTGAACGGGTTTCTGCCGGGGAGCTGTTTTTT.

V is TRBV28 and J is TRBJ1-1, with a tentative D call TRBD1 (5 bases). Per the germline V gene, CDR1 is MDHEN and CDR2 is SYDVKM. V gave up 8 bases and J gave up 4 bases, with 17 bases separating them. The CDR3 loop spans 14 amino acids. CDR3 region: CASRRAGLGTEAFF. The CDR3 DNA is TGTGCCAGCCGAAGAGCGGGGCTAGGCACTGAAGCTTTCTTT.

The V call is TRBV9, the J call TRBJ2-5, with 11 bases aligning to TRBD1. Germline values: CDR1 SGDLS, CDR2 YYNGEE. The CDR3 runs to 15 residues. V lost 3 bases to trimming and J lost 3 bases; unmatched junction nucleotides: 4. The DNA of the CDR3 is TGTGCCAGCAGCGCCCGGACAGGGGGCAAAGAGACCCAGTACTTC. Translated, it gives CASSARTGGKETQYF.

J is TRBJ1-2 and V is TRBV19; weak D call: TRBD1 (5 bases). CDR1 is LNHDA and CDR2 is SQIVND in the germline V gene (reference sequence). This CDR3 has 16 amino acids. Trimming cost V 3 bases and J 0 bases, with 14 bases left between them. The CDR3 DNA sequence: TGTGCCAGTAGTATGAAGGGCAGGGCAGCTAACTATGGCTACACCTTC. It yields the protein CASSMKGRAANYGYTF.

The V gene is TRBV23-1, the J gene TRBJ2-7; D may be TRBD1 (6 bases). TRBV23-1 is marked as an open reading frame, function uncertain. CDR3 length: 14 amino acids. V shed 3 bases and J shed 3 bases, with 12 bases lying between them. The CDR3 DNA sequence: TGCGCCAGCAGTCAGTGGGACAAGGGCTACGAGCAGTACTTC. Its protein product is CASSQWDKGYEQYF.

The chain has TRBV5-5 and TRBJ1-2; 7 bases are shared with TRBD1. Losses at the gene ends were 4 bases for V and 8 bases for J; bases not matched to a gene: 11. Germline V gene lookup returns CDR1 SGHKS and CDR2 YYEKEE (reference sequence). The CDR3 is 14 residues long. The CDR3 reads CASSPRTLTGGYTF. In nucleotides, the CDR3 is TGTGCCAGCAGCCCGAGAACCTTGACAGGGGGCTACACCTTC.